Listed below are T cell receptor beta chains from one sample, sequenced in a study of CD8 T cells in ankylosing spondylitis. TCRdb reanalysed the 5' RACE reads using MiXCR and keeps one entry per CDR3 protein. Seen here are 400,000 or so distinct CDR3 sequences, approximately 26% observed once, and the top ten hold 0.89%. Sequenced: blood, either unsorted or a sorted T cell fraction (not recorded which). The receptors here all came from a male donor with ankylosing spondylitis. The CDR3 runs from the conserved cysteine through the conserved F or W. A D gene is named only where the DNA matches it firmly. For some rows the clone size is stated as once, few or many, or as a class when expanded; others skip it.

j_gene | abundance | d_gene | v_gene | CDR3aa | CDR3nt
TRBJ2-3 | . | . | TRBV7-9 | CASTNSDTQYF | TGTGCCAGCACCAATTCAGATACGCAGTATTTT
TRBJ1-1 | few | . | TRBV12-3/TRBV12-4 | CASSLWSTSEAFF | TGTGCCAGCAGTTTATGGAGCACGAGTGAAGCTTTCTTT
TRBJ2-7 | . | . | TRBV12-3/TRBV12-4 | CASSLAGVGAYEQYF | TGTGCCAGCAGTTTAGCAGGGGTCGGGGCCTACGAGCAGTACTTC
TRBJ1-2 | many | . | TRBV9 | CASSPGTGNYGYTF | TGTGCCAGCAGTCCCGGGACGGGTAACTATGGCTACACCTTC
TRBJ1-1 | few | TRBD1 | TRBV12-5 | CASGLVTGGANTEAFF | TGTGCTAGTGGTTTGGTCACAGGGGGCGCGAACACTGAAGCTTTCTTT
TRBJ2-1 | . | . | TRBV5-6 | CASSLPPGHGNEQFF | TGTGCCAGCAGCTTGCCCCCCGGGCACGGGAATGAGCAGTTCTTC
TRBJ1-5 | . | . | TRBV7-2 | CASSLEVYSNQPQHF | TGTGCCAGCAGCTTAGAAGTTTATAGCAATCAGCCCCAGCATTTT
TRBJ2-2 | few | TRBD2 | TRBV10-3 | CAISEPRASGALANTGELFF | TGTGCCATCAGTGAGCCGAGGGCTAGCGGGGCACTCGCGAACACCGGGGAGCTGTTTTTT
TRBJ2-4 | few | . | TRBV21-1 | CASKGGSIQYF | TGTGCCAGCAAGGGGGGGAGCATTCAGTACTTC
TRBJ2-2 | few | . | TRBV5-1 | CASSLDSTGSGELFF | TGCGCCAGCAGCTTGGATTCAACAGGGTCCGGGGAGCTGTTTTTT
TRBJ1-1 | once | . | TRBV14 | CASSQVGGLTEAFF | TGTGCCAGCAGCCAAGTTGGGGGCCTTACTGAAGCTTTCTTT
TRBJ1-1 | . | . | TRBV10-1 | CASSEGVTNTEAFF | TGCGCCAGCAGTGAGGGGGTTACGAACACTGAAGCTTTCTTT
TRBJ1-2 | few | . | TRBV7-2 | CASSWTPQGYGYTF | TGTGCCAGCAGTTGGACCCCTCAGGGCTATGGCTACACCTTC
TRBJ2-5 | . | . | TRBV24-1 | CATSDPAETQYF | TGTGCCACCAGTGATCCTGCGGAGACCCAGTACTTC
TRBJ2-1 | . | TRBD1 | TRBV24-1 | CATSDPTGTGVNEQFF | TGTGCCACCAGTGACCCCACCGGGACAGGGGTAAATGAGCAGTTCTTC
TRBJ1-1 | . | . | TRBV20-1 | CSARGTVRTEAFF | TGCAGTGCTAGGGGGACGGTAAGGACTGAAGCTTTCTTT
TRBJ2-2 | few | . | TRBV12-3/TRBV12-4 | CASRYSSGTGELFF | TGTGCCAGCAGATACAGTTCCGGCACCGGGGAGCTGTTTTTT
TRBJ1-4 | many | . | TRBV5-1 | CASSLDGRNEKLFF | TGCGCCAGCAGCTTGGACGGAAGAAATGAAAAACTGTTTTTT
TRBJ1-6 | . | . | TRBV20-1 | CSARDQTDSINSPLHF | TGCAGTGCTAGAGATCAAACAGACTCCATTAATTCACCCCTCCACTTT
TRBJ2-3 | . | TRBD2 | TRBV15 | CATSRGSAGDVGDTQYF | TGTGCCACCAGCAGAGGTTCGGCGGGAGATGTTGGCGATACGCAGTATTTT
TRBJ2-2 | few | TRBD2 | TRBV20-1 | CSAREVTSGSTGELFF | TGCAGTGCTAGAGAGGTTACTAGCGGGAGCACCGGGGAGCTGTTTTTT
TRBJ2-7 | few | . | TRBV24-1 | CATSDTKSGKTYEQYF | TGTGCCACCAGTGATACCAAAAGCGGCAAGACCTACGAGCAGTACTTC
TRBJ2-3 | many | TRBD2 | TRBV3-1 | CASSRAGASGGTDTQYF | TGTGCCAGCAGCCGAGCTGGGGCTAGCGGGGGCACAGATACGCAGTATTTT
TRBJ2-1 | . | TRBD2 | TRBV7-2 | CASTLAGVSYNEQFF | TGTGCCAGCACCCTAGCGGGAGTCTCCTACAATGAGCAGTTCTTC
TRBJ2-7 | . | . | TRBV30 | CAWSGQDSYEQYF | TGTGCCTGGAGTGGACAGGATTCCTACGAGCAGTACTTC
TRBJ1-3 | few | TRBD1 | TRBV5-1 | CASSQGALGNTIYF | TGCGCCAGCAGCCAGGGGGCTTTGGGAAACACCATATATTTT
TRBJ2-7 | few | . | TRBV20-1 | CSASSYQQYF | TGCAGTGCTAGTTCATACCAGCAGTACTTC
TRBJ1-1 | few | . | TRBV6-2/TRBV6-3 | CASQIKVNTEAFF | TGTGCCAGCCAAATTAAGGTGAACACTGAAGCTTTCTTT
TRBJ1-2 | . | . | TRBV24-1 | CATSDLNTNYGHTF | TGTGCCACCAGTGATTTGAACACCAACTATGGCCACACCTTC